This T cell receptor (beta chain) was sequenced for a study of human T cells and chemical hapten exposure. Study details: Patients, chiefly female, had alopecia areata, totalis or universalis.

Points from the study as a whole: Expanded TCRs were compared with controls, and the expanded TCRs formed significantly more large CDR3 similarity clusters. High-frequency TCRs, those above 1 in 1000, stayed the same after DPC sensitization.

Authors' processing steps: Samples contained a median of roughly 96,000 TCRs, with a range of about 20,000 to 750,000. TCRdb fed the RACE reads into MiXCR, producing one record per CDR3 protein. TCRdb's processing, not the study's, gives the V and J calls here. Of roughly 100,000 distinct CDR3 sequences listed, about 12% are singletons. In its sample, this clonotype was seen a few times. The target antigen is unknown. CDR3 length: 18 residues. V was clipped by 6 bases and J by 4 bases, with 25 bases between them. In germline, CDR1 is MNHEY, CDR2 SVGEGT. As to time point: pre-sensitization, week 0. Treatment described: therapeutic diphenylcyclopropenone sensitization with weekly scalp DPC.

The chain has TRBV6-2 or TRBV6-3 and TRBJ2-1; D may be TRBD1 or TRBD2 (6 bases each). The specimen was whole blood, collected in connection with sensitization to the hapten diphenylcyclopropenone (DPC). This receptor was identified in a woman between 50 and 59 years old with alopecia areata. Some clones in this sample may be carry-over from other donors' samples. The CDR3 DNA is TGTGCCAGCAGCCGAAAAAGACCGGGACAAGGGACTTACAATGAGCAGTTCTTC. This gives the protein CASSRKRPGQGTYNEQFF.